This TCR beta chain derives from a study of blood T cell repertoires in COVID-19 (TCRdb year 2020). A note on the overall study: Samples from collaborators originated in the United States, Italy and Spain and spanned both the acute and convalescent phases of COVID-19. Samples were obtained from the ongoing ImmuneRACE study (first 160 participants) and from over 1,000 subjects provided by 6 global collaborators. Where available, HLA class I and class II types were taken from metadata supplied by the sample provider and were not determined by assay-based typing. Deeply sampled blood TCRbeta repertoires from subjects exposed to, actively infected with, or recovered from COVID-19 were included in the dataset. The material from the prospective study consisted of cDNA or gDNA derived from T cells, B-cell-depleted T cells, or PBMCs. The sample metadata nearly always contained a de-identified subject ID, COVID-19 status, age in years and sex. The repertoires were released in a freely available public database meant as a resource for research on the immune response to SARS-CoV-2. Summary of the overall study and its limitations: The amount of clinical and demographic metadata varied by source and participant and was provided uncurated.

Collaborating institutions collected whole blood in K2EDTA tubes following their own protocols. For TCRbeta analysis, collaborators shipped samples in one of three forms: frozen whole blood, isolated PBMCs, or DNA extracted from either of those sample types. With respect to this clone: It has no known antigen specificity. Per-base quality was not reported, and no clone a single base away is much larger than it.

V loses 0 bases, J loses 1 base, and the germline ends lie 7 bases apart. Spanning cysteine to phenylalanine, the CDR3 consists of 15 amino acids. The sequence is cut down to CDR3 DNA, 45 bases in frame from base 1. Based on the germline V gene (reference sequence), the CDR1 and CDR2 sequences are GTSNPN and SVGIG. The immunoSEQ Assay, a bias-controlled multiplex PCR, was used to amplify TCRbeta CDR3 regions from genomic DNA. The original methods were these. Nucleated cell counts per sample were estimated from amplification of reference gene primers within the assay. To quantify the absolute abundance of each unique TCRbeta CDR3 rearrangement, sequence reads were collapsed and filtered. For each sample, productive Simpson clonality was calculated as the square root of Simpson's diversity index across productive rearrangements. As stored in TCRdb, this immuneACCESS dataset retains in-frame rearrangements with V and J assigned. A fraction of the clones does not appear; measured against another copy, unresolved V genes explain less than half of the discrepancy, and the remainder lacks a known reason. V and J calls and clone size come straight from that table; D and trimming were deduced from the DNA. This sample gives 150,000 to 200,000 clones in total; roughly nine tenths of them show up just once. The ten largest make up roughly 24% of the sample.

The receptor was isolated from a man aged 55 to 70 with acute or convalescent COVID-19. The chain uses TRBV30 and TRBJ2-6; TRBD1 is a weak D gene call, 5 bases matching. The sequencing sample was made of peripheral blood. The DNA sequence is TGTGCCTGGAGTGTAAAGGGGTCTGGGGCCAACGTCCTGACTTTC. Protein translation: CAWSVKGSGANVLTF.